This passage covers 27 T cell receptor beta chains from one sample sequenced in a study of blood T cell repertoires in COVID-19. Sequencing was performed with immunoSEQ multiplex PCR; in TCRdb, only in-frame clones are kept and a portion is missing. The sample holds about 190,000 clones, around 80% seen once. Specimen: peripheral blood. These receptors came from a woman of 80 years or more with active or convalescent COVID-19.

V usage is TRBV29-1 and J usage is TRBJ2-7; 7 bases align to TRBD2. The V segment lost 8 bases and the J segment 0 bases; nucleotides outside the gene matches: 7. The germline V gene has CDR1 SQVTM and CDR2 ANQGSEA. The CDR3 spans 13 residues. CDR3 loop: CSYSRGGSYEQYF. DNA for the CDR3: TGCAGCTATAGCCGCGGGGGCTCCTACGAGCAGTACTTC.

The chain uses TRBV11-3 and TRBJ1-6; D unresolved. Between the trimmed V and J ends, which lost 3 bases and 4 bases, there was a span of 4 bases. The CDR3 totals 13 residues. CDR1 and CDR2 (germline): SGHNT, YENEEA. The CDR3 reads CASSLSYNSPLHF. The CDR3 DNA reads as TGTGCCAGCAGCTTGAGTTATAATTCACCCCTCCACTTT.

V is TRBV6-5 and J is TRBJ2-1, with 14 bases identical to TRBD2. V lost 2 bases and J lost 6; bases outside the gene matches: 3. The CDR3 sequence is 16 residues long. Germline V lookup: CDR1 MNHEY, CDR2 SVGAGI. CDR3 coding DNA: TGTGCCAGCAGTTACCGGACTAGCGGGGGGAGCAATGAGCAGTTCTTC. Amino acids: CASSYRTSGGSNEQFF.

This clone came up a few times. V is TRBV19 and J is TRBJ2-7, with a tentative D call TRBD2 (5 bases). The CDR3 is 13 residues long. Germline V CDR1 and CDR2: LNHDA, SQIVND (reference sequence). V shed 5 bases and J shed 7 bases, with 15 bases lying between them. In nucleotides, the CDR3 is TGTGCCAGTAGTCCCCACCGAGGACTTGAGCAGTACTTC. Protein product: CASSPHRGLEQYF.

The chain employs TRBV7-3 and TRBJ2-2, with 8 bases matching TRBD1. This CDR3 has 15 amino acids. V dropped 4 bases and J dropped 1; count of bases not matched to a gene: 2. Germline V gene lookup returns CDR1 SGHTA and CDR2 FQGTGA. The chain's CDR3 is CASSSGTGNTGELFF. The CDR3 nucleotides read TGTGCCAGCAGCTCCGGGACAGGGAACACCGGGGAGCTGTTTTTT.

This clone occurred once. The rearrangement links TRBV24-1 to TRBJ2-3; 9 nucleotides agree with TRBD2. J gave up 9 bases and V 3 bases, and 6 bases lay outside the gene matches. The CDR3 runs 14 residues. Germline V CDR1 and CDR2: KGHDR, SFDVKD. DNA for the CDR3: TGTGCCACCAGTGATCACCGACTAGCGGCAACGCAGTATTTT. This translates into CATSDHRLAATQYF.

The CDR3 sequence: CASSIAGTVGSGNTIYF. The CDR3 nucleotides are TGTGCCAGTAGTATCGCTGGGACAGTGGGCTCTGGAAACACCATATATTTT. This sequence joins TRBV19 and TRBJ1-3; 7 bases agree with TRBD1. The CDR3 is made up of 17 amino acids. Looked up from germline, CDR1 is LNHDA and CDR2 is SQIVND (reference sequence). The ends lost 3 bases at V and 0 bases at J; junction bases unmatched: 8.

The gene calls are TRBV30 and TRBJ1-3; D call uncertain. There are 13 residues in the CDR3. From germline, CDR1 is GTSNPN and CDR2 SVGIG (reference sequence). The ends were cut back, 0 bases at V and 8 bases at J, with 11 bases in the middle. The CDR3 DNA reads TGTGCCTGGAGTGTACGTTCGGGTGACACCATATATTTT. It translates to CAWSVRSGDTIYF.

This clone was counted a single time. The CDR3: CASSLPTGGNPFEQYF. The CDR3 DNA follows: TGTGCCAGCAGTTTACCGACAGGGGGCAATCCCTTCGAGCAGTACTTC. The V and J genes are TRBV6-6 and TRBJ2-7; 10 bases are a match to TRBD1. V trimming: 4 bases; J trimming: 6 bases; junction bases outside the gene matches: 12. CDR3 length equals 16 residues. From germline, CDR1 is MNHNY and CDR2 SVGAGI (reference sequence).

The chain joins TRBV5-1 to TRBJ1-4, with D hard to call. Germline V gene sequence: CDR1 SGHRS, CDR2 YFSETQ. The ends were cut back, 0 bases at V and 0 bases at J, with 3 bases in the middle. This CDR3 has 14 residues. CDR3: CASSLDTTNEKLFF. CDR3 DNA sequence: TGCGCCAGCAGCTTGGACACAACTAATGAAAAACTGTTTTTT.

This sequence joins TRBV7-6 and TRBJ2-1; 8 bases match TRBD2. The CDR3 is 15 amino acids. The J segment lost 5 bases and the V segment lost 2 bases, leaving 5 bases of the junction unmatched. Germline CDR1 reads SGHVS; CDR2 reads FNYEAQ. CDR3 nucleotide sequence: TGTGCCAGCAGCTTATTCGGGGGGGTGGACAATGAGCAGTTCTTC. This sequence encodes CASSLFGGVDNEQFF.

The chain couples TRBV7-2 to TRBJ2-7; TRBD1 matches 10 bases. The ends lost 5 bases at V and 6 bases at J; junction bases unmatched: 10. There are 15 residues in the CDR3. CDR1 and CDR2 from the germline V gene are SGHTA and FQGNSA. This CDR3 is CASSIQGQGQTEQYF. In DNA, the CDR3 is TGTGCCAGCAGCATCCAGGGACAGGGGCAGACCGAGCAGTACTTC.

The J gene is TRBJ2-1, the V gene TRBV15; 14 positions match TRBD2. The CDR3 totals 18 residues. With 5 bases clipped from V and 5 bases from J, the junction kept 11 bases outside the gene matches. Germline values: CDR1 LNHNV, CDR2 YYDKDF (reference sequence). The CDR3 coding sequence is TGTGCCACCAGCGGGGGACTAGCGGGGGCACGGAACAACAATGAGCAGTTCTTC. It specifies CATSGGLAGARNNNEQFF.

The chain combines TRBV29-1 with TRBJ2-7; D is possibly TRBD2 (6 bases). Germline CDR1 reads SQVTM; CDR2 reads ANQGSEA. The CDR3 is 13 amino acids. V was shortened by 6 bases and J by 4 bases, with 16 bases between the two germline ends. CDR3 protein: CSVLAGRRYEQYF. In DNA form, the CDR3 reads TGCAGCGTCCTAGCAGGGAGGAGGTACGAGCAGTACTTC.

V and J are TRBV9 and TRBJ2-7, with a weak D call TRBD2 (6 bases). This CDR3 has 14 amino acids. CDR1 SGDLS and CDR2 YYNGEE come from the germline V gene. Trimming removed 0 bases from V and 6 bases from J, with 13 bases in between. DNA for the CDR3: TGTGCCAGCAGCGTAGCCGGGGGAATAGGCGAGCAGTACTTC. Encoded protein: CASSVAGGIGEQYF.

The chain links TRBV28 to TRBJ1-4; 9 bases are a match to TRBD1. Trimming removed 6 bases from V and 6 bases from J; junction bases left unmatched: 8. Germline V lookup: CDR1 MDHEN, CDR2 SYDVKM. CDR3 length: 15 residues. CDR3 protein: CASSRGTGLDEKLFF. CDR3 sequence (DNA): TGTGCCAGCAGCCGAGGGACAGGGTTGGATGAAAAACTGTTTTTT. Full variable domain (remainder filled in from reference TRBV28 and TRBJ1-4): DVKVTQSSRYLVKRTGEKVFLECVQDMDHENMFWYRQDPGLGLRLIYFSYDVKMKEKGDIPEGYSVSREKKERFSLILESASTNQTSMYLCASSRGTGLDEKLFFGSGTQLSVL.

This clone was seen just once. Here the CDR3 reads CASSFSGASTDTQYF. Written as DNA, the CDR3 is TGCGCCAGCAGCTTTAGCGGGGCCAGCACAGATACGCAGTATTTT. The genes are TRBV5-1 and TRBJ2-3; 8 bases map to TRBD2. Germline loops: CDR1 SGHRS, CDR2 YFSETQ. V lost 2 bases to trimming and J lost 0 bases; unmatched junction nucleotides: 2. CDR3 length equals 15 residues.

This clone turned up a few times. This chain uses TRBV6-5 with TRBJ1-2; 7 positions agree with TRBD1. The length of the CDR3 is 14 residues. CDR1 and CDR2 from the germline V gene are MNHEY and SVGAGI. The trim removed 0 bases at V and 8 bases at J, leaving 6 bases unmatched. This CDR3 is CASSYSTGPLGYTF. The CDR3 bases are TGTGCCAGCAGTTACTCGACAGGGCCCTTGGGCTACACCTTC.

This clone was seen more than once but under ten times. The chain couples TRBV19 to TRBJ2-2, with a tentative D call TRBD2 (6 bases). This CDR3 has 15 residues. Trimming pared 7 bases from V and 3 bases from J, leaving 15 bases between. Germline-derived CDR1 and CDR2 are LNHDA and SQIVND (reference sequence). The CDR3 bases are TGTGCCAGTATCCCGGGGGTTGGGGACACCGGGGAGCTGTTTTTT. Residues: CASIPGVGDTGELFF.

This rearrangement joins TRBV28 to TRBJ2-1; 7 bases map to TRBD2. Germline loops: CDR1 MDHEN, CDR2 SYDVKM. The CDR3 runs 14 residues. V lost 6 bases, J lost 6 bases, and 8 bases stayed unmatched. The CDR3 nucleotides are TGTGCCAGCAGGAGAAGCGGGGAGGGCAATGAGCAGTTCTTC. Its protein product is CASRRSGEGNEQFF.

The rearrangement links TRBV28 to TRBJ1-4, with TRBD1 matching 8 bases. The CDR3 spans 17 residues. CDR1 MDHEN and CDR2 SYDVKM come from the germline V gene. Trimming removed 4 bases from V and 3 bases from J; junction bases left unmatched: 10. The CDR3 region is CASSYNRGLYANEKLFF. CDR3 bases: TGTGCCAGCAGTTATAACAGGGGGTTGTATGCTAATGAAAAACTGTTTTTT.

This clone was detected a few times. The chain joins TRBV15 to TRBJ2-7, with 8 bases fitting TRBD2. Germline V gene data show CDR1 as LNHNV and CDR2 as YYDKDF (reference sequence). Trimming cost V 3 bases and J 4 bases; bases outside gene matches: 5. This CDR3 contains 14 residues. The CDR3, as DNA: TGTGCCACCAGCAGGGAGGGCGGGGGGTACGAGCAGTACTTC. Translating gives CATSREGGGYEQYF.

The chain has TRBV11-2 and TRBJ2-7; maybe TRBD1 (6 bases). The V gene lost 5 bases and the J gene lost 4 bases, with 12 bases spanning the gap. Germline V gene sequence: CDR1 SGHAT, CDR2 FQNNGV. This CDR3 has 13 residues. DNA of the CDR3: TGTGCCAGCAGCCGCCTTCAGGGGTACGAGCAGTACTTC. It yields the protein CASSRLQGYEQYF.

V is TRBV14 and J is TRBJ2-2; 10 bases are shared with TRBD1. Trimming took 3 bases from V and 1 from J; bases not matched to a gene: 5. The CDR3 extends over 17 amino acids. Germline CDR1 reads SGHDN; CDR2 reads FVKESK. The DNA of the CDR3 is TGTGCCAGCAGCCACCGACAGGGGGCATGGAACACCGGGGAGCTGTTTTTT. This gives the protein CASSHRQGAWNTGELFF. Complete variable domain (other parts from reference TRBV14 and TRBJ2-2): EAGVTQFPSHSVIEKGQTVTLRCDPISGHDNLYWYRRVMGKEIKFLLHFVKESKQDESGMPNNRFLAERTGGTYSTLKVQPAELEDSGVYFCASSHRQGAWNTGELFFGEGSRLTVL.

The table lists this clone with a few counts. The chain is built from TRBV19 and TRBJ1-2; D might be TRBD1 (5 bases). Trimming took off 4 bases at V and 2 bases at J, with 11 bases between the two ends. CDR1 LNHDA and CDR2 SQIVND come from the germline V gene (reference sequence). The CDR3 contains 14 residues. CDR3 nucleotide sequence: TGTGCCAGTAGTAACGCAGGGCCGAACTATGGCTACACCTTC. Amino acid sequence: CASSNAGPNYGYTF.

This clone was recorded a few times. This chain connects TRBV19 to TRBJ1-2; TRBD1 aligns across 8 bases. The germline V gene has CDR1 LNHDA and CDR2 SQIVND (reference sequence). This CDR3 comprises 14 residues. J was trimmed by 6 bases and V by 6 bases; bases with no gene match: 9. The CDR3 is CASSLRTGNDGYTF. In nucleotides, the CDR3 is TGTGCCAGTAGCCTAAGGACAGGGAACGATGGCTACACCTTC. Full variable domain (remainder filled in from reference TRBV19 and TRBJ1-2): DGGITQSPKYLFRKEGQNVTLSCEQNLNHDAMYWYRQDPGQGLRLIYYSQIVNDFQKGDIAEGYSVSREKKESFPLTVTSAQKNPTAFYLCASSLRTGNDGYTFGSGTRLTVV.

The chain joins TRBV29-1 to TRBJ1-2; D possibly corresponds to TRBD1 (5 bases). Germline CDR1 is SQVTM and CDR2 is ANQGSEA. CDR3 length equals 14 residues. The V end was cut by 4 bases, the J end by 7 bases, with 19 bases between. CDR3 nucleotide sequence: TGCAGCGTTGGAAAGATGGCGGACATTGGTGGCTACACCTTC. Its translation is CSVGKMADIGGYTF.